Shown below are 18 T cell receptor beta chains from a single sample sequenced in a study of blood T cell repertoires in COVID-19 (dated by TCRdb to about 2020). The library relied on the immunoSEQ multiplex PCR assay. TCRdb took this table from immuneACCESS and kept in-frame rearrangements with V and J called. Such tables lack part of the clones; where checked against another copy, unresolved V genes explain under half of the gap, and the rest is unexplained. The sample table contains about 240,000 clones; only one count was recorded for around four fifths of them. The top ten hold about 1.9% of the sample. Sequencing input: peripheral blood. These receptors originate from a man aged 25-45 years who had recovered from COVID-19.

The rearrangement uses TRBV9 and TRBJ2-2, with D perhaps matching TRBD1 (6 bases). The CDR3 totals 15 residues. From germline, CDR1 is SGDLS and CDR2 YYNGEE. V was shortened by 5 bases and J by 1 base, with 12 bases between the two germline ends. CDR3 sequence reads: CASSPGTMNTGELFF. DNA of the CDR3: TGTGCCAGCAGTCCCGGGACAATGAACACCGGGGAGCTGTTTTTT.

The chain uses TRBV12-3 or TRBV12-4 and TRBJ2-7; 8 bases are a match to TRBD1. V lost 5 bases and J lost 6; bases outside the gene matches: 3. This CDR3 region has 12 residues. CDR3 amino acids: CASSPDRVEQYF. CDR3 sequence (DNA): TGTGCCAGCAGTCCGGACAGGGTCGAGCAGTACTTC.

The CDR3 loop is CASNVPGLNNYGYTF. CDR3 coding DNA: TGTGCCAGCAATGTGCCGGGACTGAATAACTATGGCTACACCTTC. V gene TRBV2 combines with J gene TRBJ1-2, with D possibly being TRBD1 (5 bases). Between the trimmed V and J ends, which lost 7 bases and 1 base, there was a span of 16 bases. This CDR3 comprises 15 residues. CDR1 and CDR2 from the germline V gene are SNHLY and FYNNEI.

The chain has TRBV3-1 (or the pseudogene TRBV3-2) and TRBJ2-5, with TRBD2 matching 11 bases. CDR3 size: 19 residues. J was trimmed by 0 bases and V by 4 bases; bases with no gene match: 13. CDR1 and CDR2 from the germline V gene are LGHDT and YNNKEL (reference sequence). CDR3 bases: TGTGCCAGCAGCCCTGGCCTAGCGGGGGGCCCCACGTACCAAGAGACCCAGTACTTC. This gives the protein CASSPGLAGGPTYQETQYF.

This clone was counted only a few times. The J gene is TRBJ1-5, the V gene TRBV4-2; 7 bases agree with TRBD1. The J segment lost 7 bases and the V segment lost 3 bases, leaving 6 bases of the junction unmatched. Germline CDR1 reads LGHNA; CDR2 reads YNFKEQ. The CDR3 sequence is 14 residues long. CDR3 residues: CASSQTGSQQPQHF. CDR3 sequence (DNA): TGTGCCAGCAGCCAGACAGGGTCACAACAGCCCCAGCATTTT.

CDR3 nucleotides: TGTGCCAGCAGTTTTCGTGGCAGACTCTACGAGCAGTACGTC. Its translation is CASSFRGRLYEQYV. The V and J genes are TRBV28 and TRBJ2-7; D unresolved. The CDR3 covers 14 residues. V was cut by 3 bases and J by 3 bases, with 12 bases left in between. Germline CDR1 reads MDHEN; CDR2 reads SYDVKM.

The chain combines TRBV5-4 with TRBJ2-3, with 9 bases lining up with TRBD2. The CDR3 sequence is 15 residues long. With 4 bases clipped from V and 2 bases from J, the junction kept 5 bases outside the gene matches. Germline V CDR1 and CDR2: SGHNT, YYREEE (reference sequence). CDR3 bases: TGTGCCAGCAGCCCGGCTAGCGGGATCACAGATACGCAGTATTTT. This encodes CASSPASGITDTQYF.

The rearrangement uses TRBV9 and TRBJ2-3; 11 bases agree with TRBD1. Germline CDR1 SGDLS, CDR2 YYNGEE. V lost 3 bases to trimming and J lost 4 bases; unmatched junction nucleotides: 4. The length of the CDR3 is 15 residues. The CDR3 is CASSEDRGLSDTQYF. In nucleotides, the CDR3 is TGTGCCAGCAGCGAGGACAGGGGGCTTTCAGATACGCAGTATTTT.

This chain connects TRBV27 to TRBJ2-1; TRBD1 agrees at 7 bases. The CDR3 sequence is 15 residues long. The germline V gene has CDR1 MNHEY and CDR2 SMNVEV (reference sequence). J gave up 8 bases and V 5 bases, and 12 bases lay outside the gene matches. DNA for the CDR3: TGTGCCAGCAGTGCGACAGGGTTAGGGTTGGATGAGCAGTTCTTC. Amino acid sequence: CASSATGLGLDEQFF.

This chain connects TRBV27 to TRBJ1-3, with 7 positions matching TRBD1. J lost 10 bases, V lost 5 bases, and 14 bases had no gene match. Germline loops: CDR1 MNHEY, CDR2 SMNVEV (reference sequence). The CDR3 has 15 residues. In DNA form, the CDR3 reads TGTGCCAGCAGTCCATCTGCCGGTACAGGGGAAACCATATATTTT. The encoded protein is CASSPSAGTGETIYF.

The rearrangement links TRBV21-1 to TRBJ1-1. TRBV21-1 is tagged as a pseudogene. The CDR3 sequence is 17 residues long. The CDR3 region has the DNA TGTGCCAGCAGCAAAGTAGGCACCACTAATTTTAACACTGAAGCTTTCTTT. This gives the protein CASSKVGTTNFNTEAFF.

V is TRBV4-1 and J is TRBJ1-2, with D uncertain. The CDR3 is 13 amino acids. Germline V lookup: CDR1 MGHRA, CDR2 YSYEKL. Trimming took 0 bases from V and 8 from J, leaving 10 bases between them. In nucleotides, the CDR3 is TGCGCCAGCAGCCAAGATCGTATTGGCGGCTACACCTTC. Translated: CASSQDRIGGYTF.

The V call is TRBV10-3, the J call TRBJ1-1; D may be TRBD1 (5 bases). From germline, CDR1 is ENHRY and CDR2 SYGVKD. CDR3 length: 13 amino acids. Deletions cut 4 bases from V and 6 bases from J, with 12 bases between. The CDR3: CAISATDVSEAFF. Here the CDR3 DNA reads TGTGCCATCAGTGCGACAGACGTCTCTGAAGCTTTCTTT.

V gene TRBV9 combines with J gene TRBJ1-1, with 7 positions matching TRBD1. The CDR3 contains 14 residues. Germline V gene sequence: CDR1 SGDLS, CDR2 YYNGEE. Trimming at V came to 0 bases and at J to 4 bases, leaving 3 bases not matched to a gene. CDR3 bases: TGTGCCAGCAGCGTAGCCCCAGGGGGCACTGAAGCTTTCTTT. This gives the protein CASSVAPGGTEAFF.

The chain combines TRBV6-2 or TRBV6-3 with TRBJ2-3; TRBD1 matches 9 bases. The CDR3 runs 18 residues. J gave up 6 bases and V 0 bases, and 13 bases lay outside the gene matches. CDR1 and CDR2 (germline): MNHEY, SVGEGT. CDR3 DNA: TGTGCCAGCAGTTACTCGATCAGAACAGGGGGCGCCTTGGATACGCAGTATTTT. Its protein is CASSYSIRTGGALDTQYF.

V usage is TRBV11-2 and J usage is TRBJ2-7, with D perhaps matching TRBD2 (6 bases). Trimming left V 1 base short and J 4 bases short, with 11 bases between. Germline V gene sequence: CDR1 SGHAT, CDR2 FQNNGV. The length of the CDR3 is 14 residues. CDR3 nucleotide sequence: TGTGCCAGCAGCTTAGTCCGGGGGAGGTACGAGCAGTACTTC. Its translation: CASSLVRGRYEQYF.

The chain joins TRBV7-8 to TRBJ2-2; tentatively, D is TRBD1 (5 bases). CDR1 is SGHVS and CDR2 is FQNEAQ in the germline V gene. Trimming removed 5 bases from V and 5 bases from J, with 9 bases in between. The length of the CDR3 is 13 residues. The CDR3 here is CASSNQGTGELFF. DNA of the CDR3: TGTGCCAGCAGCAATCAGGGTACCGGGGAGCTGTTTTTT.

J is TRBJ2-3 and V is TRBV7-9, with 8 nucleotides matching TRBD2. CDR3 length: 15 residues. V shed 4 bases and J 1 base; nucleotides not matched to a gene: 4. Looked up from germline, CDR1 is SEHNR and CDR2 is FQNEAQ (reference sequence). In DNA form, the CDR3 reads TGTGCCAGCAGCTCGGGACTAGTGGGCACAGATACGCAGTATTTT. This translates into CASSSGLVGTDTQYF.